This paragraph reports one TCR beta chain. This receptor's antigen is unknown. There are no base qualities to consult, and no much larger clone falls within one base. Libraries were built with the immunoSEQ multiplex PCR assay. The multiplex PCR relied on a mix of 60 forward primers for TCR Vbeta segments and 13 reverse primers for TCR Jbeta segments. A multiplex PCR assay on genomic DNA amplified the CDR3 region of rearranged TCR beta genes. On the Illumina HiSeq System, the amplified TCR beta libraries were sequenced as 87-base-pair reads. In the source study's methods: A later analysis tallied 75 million to 95 million unique TCR beta chains across the 700 or so repertoires, and around 12 million of those chains were shared by two or more donors. A nearest-neighbor algorithm error-corrected the raw reads and collapsed the reads into unique sequences, merging closely related sequences to remove PCR and sequencing errors. CDR3 sequences were aligned to IMGT reference sequences to assign V, D and J gene segments. Each retained sequence needed at least a six-nucleotide match to both a V gene segment and a J gene segment. Rearrangements were classified as productive when the CDR3 lacked stop codons and remained in frame with V and J, and all other rearrangements were classified as non-productive. CDR3 was defined by IMGT convention, running from the second conserved V-encoded cysteine to the conserved J-encoded phenylalanine. The earlier analysis of 587 of the donors excluded any sequence lacking an unambiguous match to a single V gene segment. In an earlier analysis of about 590 of the donors, a V segment was called functional when productive rearrangements were above 56.7%, and segregating when the standard deviation between donors exceeded 5%. A statistical classification framework was built to diagnose cytomegalovirus status from the catalog of TCR beta chain sequences. In a later analysis, TCR nucleotide sequences were compared against IMGT/GENE-DB human TR gene sequences so that V and J genes could be assigned. In a later analysis, CDR3 sequences and most-parsimonious VDJ recombination scenarios were assigned using the TCRdist pipeline. In a later analysis, every TCR beta chain was defined by the combination of its CDR3 amino acid sequence and its V-gene family, and reads without a unique V-gene family were dropped. As a way to deal with suspected cross-contamination and a sequencing artifact, a later analysis dropped 450 to 700 nucleotide sequences that were highly shared and had low generation probability. For each public chain, a later analysis derived a clonal expansion index from normalized ranks of inferred template counts within each repertoire. A later analysis computed generation probabilities with a VDJ recombination model fitted to out-of-frame rearrangements, and checked the results against IGoR. In a later analysis, TCR-TCR, TCR-HLA and TCR-CMV co-occurrence was scored with hypergeometric tests, and a repertoire-size bias correction was applied to TCR pairs. False discovery rates were estimated in a later analysis by permuting HLA or CMV assignments 20 times. In a later analysis, co-occurring TCRs were grouped using DBSCAN, and TCRdist sequence similarity was added for clustering within HLA-allele-positive subsets. Repertoires with fewer than 30,000 or more than 120,000 public chains, plus five repertoires with anomalous nucleotide sharing, were excluded from co-occurrence clustering. Entries here come from immuneACCESS through TCRdb and include only in-frame sequences with V and J called. Some clones fail to appear in such tables; in the studies checked, an unresolved V gene covers under half of the shortfall, and the cause of the remainder is unknown. The D gene and trimming were derived from the DNA, and the V and J assignments and clone size from that table. Here the sample has approximately 150,000 clones; approximately 70% occur a single time. The ten biggest clones cover over 2% of the sample.

The data were obtained in a study of cytomegalovirus exposure and HLA in healthy donors (dated by TCRdb to about 2017). With respect to the entire study: An earlier analysis of some 550 of the donors reported 250 to 350 Gb of sequence data and approximately 110 million unique TCR beta sequences from about 200 million T cells. About 280 gigabases of sequencing data and around 88 million unique TCR sequences made up an early release that covered several hundred HLA-typed donors. The genetic ancestry cluster associated with self-reported Caucasian donors included 80% to 90% of the 398 genotyped donors. The study was designed to test whether signatures of past pathogen exposure could be identified by cataloging public T cell receptors. The T cell repertoires of around 730 subjects were profiled by immunosequencing and related to cytomegalovirus serostatus. Along with the roughly 700-subject first cohort, a separate validation cohort of approximately 110 different subjects was used. The study combined high-throughput TCR immunosequencing, statistical association of individual TCRs with disease status, and machine learning to predict cytomegalovirus infection status. A later analysis re-analyzed previously published TCR beta repertoires from 666 donors and added high-resolution HLA genotyping to study TCR occurrence patterns. Rather than using new phenotypic data, the later analysis identified candidate immune exposures from TCR beta sequences and from how often those sequences occurred across donors. An earlier analysis of around 540 of the donors applied high-throughput TCR beta sequencing to assess whether each TCR beta V gene segment acted as functional or pseudogenic. Donor age, sex, ethnicity and CMV serostatus were compiled alongside the repertoire data. Genome-wide SNP genotypes for about 65% of the roughly 700 donors were used in a later genetic analysis, which treated that subset as a discovery cohort. Every repertoire in the discovery cohort had been generated on one and the same sequencing platform. Class I and class II HLA loci were covered by the typing at four-digit resolution. The number of donors typed differed by locus, with 629-630 for A, B, C, DRB1 and DQB1, more than 500 for DQA1, 600 to 610 for DPA1, and roughly 450 for DPB1. Because of strong linkage in the cohort, five DR-DQ haplotypes were treated as single units for association and clustering. Across some 400 genotyped donors of the cohort, an average of 235,054 unique TCR beta nucleotide sequences per donor were sequenced, and roughly 20% of those sequences were non-productive.

In total, 500 to 700 healthy bone marrow donors made up the cohort. At the time of sampling, every cohort member was nominally healthy, though immune exposures that went unrecorded were likely present. Of the 690 or so cohort members, nearly 300 had a positive CMV serostatus and 352 had a negative one, while no CMV serostatus was recorded for the donor. Every donor gave a peripheral blood sample, and the peripheral blood mononuclear cells from that sample were used for TCR beta sequencing. Genomic DNA extraction from the blood cell samples was performed with the Qiagen DNeasy Blood Extraction Kit. Results and caveats for the whole study, not just this receptor: A few of the identified cytomegalovirus-associated TCR beta chains were confirmed in vitro to be specific for cytomegalovirus antigens. Because counts were too low, roughly 17 rarely observed V segments, including chromosome 9 orphons, were left out of the earlier analysis of about 620 of the donors. Across donors, most TCR sequences were observed very rarely, whereas some public TCRs were present in many individuals. In an earlier analysis of approximately 590 of the donors, most TCR beta V segments were observed in productive rearrangements about 87% or about 30% of the time, broadly matching IMGT annotations. The authors suggested that the approach could potentially be extended to other disease states and immunological phenotypes. The cohort was sequenced for TCR beta chains only, and without alpha or paired-chain data the features that could be detected were limited. According to a later genetic analysis, donors in an Asian-associated ancestry cluster had fewer N-insertions in productive TCRs than the approximately 670-donor mean. Linkage disequilibrium might explain the correlated functional status among segregating V segments, but an unknown experimental factor could not be excluded. Specific HLA alleles were associated with some 15,000 TCR beta sequences at a false discovery rate of 0.05 in a later analysis. In a later genetic analysis, a missense DCLRE1C variant was associated with V-gene and J-gene trimming of TCR beta chains, and the association was replicated in an independent cohort. Assigning TCR associations to individual alleles was difficult when HLA alleles, especially DR and DQ, strongly co-occurred. CMV serostatus was the only immune exposure information available for the cohort. Cytomegalovirus status was reported to be diagnosed by the classifier with high specificity and sensitivity in both the original and validation cohorts. A total of 150 or so TCR beta chains were listed by the study as associated with cytomegalovirus. The sequencing pipeline was judged likely to have produced a cluster of highly shared sequence variants as a technical artifact. The 87-base-pair reads could not distinguish some IMGT-functional V segments, including TRBV6-2 and TRBV6-3, so those segments were excluded. In a later analysis, the rate of TCR association differed among HLA loci, with DRB1 alleles having the most associated TCRs and HLA-C alleles having the fewest. Because some donors lacked HLA typing at each locus, the association tests relied only on the typed subset. A further reported finding was that TCR beta sequences accurately predicted the HLA-A and HLA-B alleles for most subjects in the first cohort. Presence/absence analyses assumed roughly uniform sequencing depth across donors, an assumption that may not hold. A later analysis reported that several top co-occurrence clusters appeared linked to parvovirus B19, influenza, CMV and Epstein-Barr virus. In a later analysis, HLA-associated TCR beta chains were found to be more clonally expanded and to have lower generation probabilities than equally common non-associated chains. Most CMV-associated TCR beta chains appeared to be HLA-restricted in a later analysis, and the HLA associations seemed to be driven largely by CMV exposure.

CDR1 and CDR2 (SEHNR, FQNEAQ) derive from the germline V gene (reference sequence). V is pared back by 3 bases and J by 4 bases, with 10 bases lying between the germline termini. The CDR3 covers 13 residues, taking in both the cysteine and the phenylalanine. Only the CDR3 portion is preserved as DNA: 39 bases, with reading frame beginning at the first base. The sequence derives from a human donor in good health. Sequencing was performed on PBMCs. The chain is made from TRBV7-9 and TRBJ2-7; the D segment cannot be called with confidence. The CDR3 in this case is CASSLVGDYEQYF. The DNA is TGTGCCAGCAGCTTGGTGGGCGATTACGAGCAGTACTTC. Outside the CDR3, residues come from the reference TRBV7-9 and TRBJ2-7 proteins, so the full variable domain is: DTGVSQNPRHKITKRGQNVTFRCDPISEHNRLYWYRQTLGQGPEFLTYFQNEAQLEKSRLLSDRFSAERPKGSFSTLEIQRTEQGDSAMYLCASSLVGDYEQYFGPGTRLTVT.